The clone carrying this TCR beta chain turned up a few times. Its antigen is as yet unknown. This sample is drawn from a study of T-cell memory formation after mild COVID-19. The overall study: Largely, the TCR clusters proved donor specific. General study results and limits: CM and EM subsets held most contracting CD4+ clones; EMRA held CD8+ ones. Pre-infection memory held some responding clones, suggesting pre-existing cross-reactive T cells responded.

Trimming at V came to 0 bases and at J to 6 bases, leaving 5 bases not matched to a gene. CDR1 and CDR2 (germline): DFQATT, SNEGSKA (reference sequence). The CDR3 runs 15 residues. The 5'RACE method, run with constant-segment primers, produced TCR alpha and TCR beta cDNA libraries (carrying sample barcodes and UMIs). Using its own MiXCR run on the 5' RACE reads, TCRdb lists one record per CDR3 protein. The sample carries some 130,000 distinct CDR3 sequences, about 23% recorded once. The J gene is TRBJ2-1, the V gene TRBV20-1, with 10 bases fitting TRBD2. The material sequenced was PBMCs or a T cell subset sorted from them (not recorded which). The sequence was collected from an adult woman who had mild COVID-19 (a few samples of this study predate the infection). Cell type and time point are not known. Written as DNA, the CDR3 is TGCAGTGCTAGAGACCCGGGACTAGCGAGCAATGAGCAGTTCTTC. Protein sequence: CSARDPGLASNEQFF.